This TCR beta chain emerged from a study of cytomegalovirus exposure and HLA in healthy donors. A multiplex PCR was run with 60 Vbeta primers and 13 Jbeta primers. Profiled with immunoSEQ multiplex PCR; TCRdb holds only in-frame clones, not every one. The sample comprises 75,000 to 95,000 clones, less than 65% of which are singletons, and around 6.3% rests with the top ten. This CDR3 comprises 13 residues. CDR1 and CDR2 (germline): GTSNPN, SVGIG (reference sequence). V lost 0 bases to trimming and J lost 3 bases, with 8 bases between them. The sequence was obtained from a woman aged 30 to 39 in good health and CMV-seronegative. Sequencing input: PBMCs. This sequence joins TRBV30 and TRBJ1-2; D not certain. The CDR3 loop reads CAWSVRSYYGYTF. The CDR3 DNA sequence: TGTGCCTGGAGTGTACGTAGTTACTATGGCTACACCTTC.